This TCR beta chain was profiled in a study of neurological immune-mediated disorders. As for time point: longitudinal time-point 2. The unsorted libraries were made from 2 million PBMCs kept at -80 C. The cDNA was generated by 5'RACE with 10-nucleotide random UMIs. MiXCR, run by TCRdb on the 5' RACE reads, gives a single entry per CDR3 protein. This sample carries roughly 34,000 distinct CDR3 sequences, about 13% of them seen once, and the ten largest clones take approximately 2.2%. This clonotype showed up many times. The V segment lost 6 bases and the J segment 8 bases; nucleotides outside the gene matches: 9. The CDR3 totals 13 residues. Germline loops: CDR1 MNHNS, CDR2 SASEGT.

The sequence came from a woman between 35 and 50 years old in good health. This chain uses TRBV6-1 with TRBJ1-1, with 7 positions matching TRBD1. The sample taken for sequencing was PBMCs. Here the CDR3 reads CASRLAGGGEAFF. CDR3 nucleotide sequence: TGTGCCAGCAGACTGGCAGGGGGTGGGGAAGCTTTCTTT.